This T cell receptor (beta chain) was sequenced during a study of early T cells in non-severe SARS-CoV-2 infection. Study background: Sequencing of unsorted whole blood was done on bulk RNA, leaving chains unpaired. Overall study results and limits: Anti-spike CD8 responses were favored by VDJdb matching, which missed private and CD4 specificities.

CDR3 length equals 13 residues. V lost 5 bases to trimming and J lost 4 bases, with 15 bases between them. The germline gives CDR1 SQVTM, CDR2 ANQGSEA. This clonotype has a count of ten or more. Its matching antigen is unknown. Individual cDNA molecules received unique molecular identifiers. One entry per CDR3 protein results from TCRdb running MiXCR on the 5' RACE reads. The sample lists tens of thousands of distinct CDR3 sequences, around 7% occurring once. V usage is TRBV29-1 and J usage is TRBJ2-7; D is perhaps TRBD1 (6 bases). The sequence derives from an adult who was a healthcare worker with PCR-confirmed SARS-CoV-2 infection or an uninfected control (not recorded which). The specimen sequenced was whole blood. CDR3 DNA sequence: TGCAGCGTTTCGGCCAGGGGAACTTACGAGCAGTACTTC. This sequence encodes CSVSARGTYEQYF.